This TCR beta chain was sequenced during a study of blood T cell repertoires in COVID-19. In germline, CDR1 is SGHAT, CDR2 FQNNGV. There are 17 residues in the CDR3. Trimming took off 5 bases at V and 0 bases at J, with 14 bases between the two ends. Generated by immunoSEQ multiplex PCR, the TCRdb table keeps only in-frame clones and is missing some. The sample includes 40,000 or so clones, roughly 84% of them seen just once. This clonotype was obtained from a human donor in a cohort sampled during active COVID-19. The material sequenced was peripheral blood. The chain employs TRBV11-2 and TRBJ1-6, with D tentatively TRBD1 (5 bases). CDR3 nucleotides: TGTGCCAGCAGCCTGGGGACTTCCTACTCCTATAATTCACCCCTCCACTTT. Translated, it gives CASSLGTSYSYNSPLHF.